These 28 T cell receptor beta chains were sequenced from one sample in a study of blood T cell repertoires in COVID-19. TCRdb's copy holds only in-frame clones and misses some; the assay was immunoSEQ multiplex PCR. The table lists some 160,000 clones, around 87% of them singletons, with around 7% in the top ten. The sample comprised PBMCs or T cells enriched from blood (not recorded which). These receptor sequences come from a woman in her fifties or sixties who had recovered from COVID-19.

The gene calls are TRBV2 and TRBJ2-2; D remains ambiguous. Trimming removed 1 base at V and 5 bases at J, with 8 bases between. This CDR3 spans 14 amino acids. In germline, CDR1 is SNHLY, CDR2 FYNNEI. The CDR3: CASSEGTWTGELFF. The CDR3 DNA reads TGTGCCAGCAGTGAAGGTACATGGACCGGGGAGCTGTTTTTT.

The CDR3 sequence is CASSQAAILVSGNTIYF. CDR3 sequence (DNA): TGTGCCAGCAGCCAAGCCGCCATTCTAGTATCTGGAAACACCATATATTTT. The gene calls are TRBV3-1 (or the pseudogene TRBV3-2) and TRBJ1-3; D gene unclear. This CDR3 spans 17 amino acids. Trimming shortened V by 1 base and J by 1 base, and 14 bases separated the two germline ends. Germline loops: CDR1 LGHDT, CDR2 YNNKEL (reference sequence).

This sequence joins TRBV9 and TRBJ2-3, with D possibly TRBD2 on 6 matching bases. This CDR3 is built from 16 residues. The V end lost 3 bases, the J end lost 3 bases, and 17 bases lay between the germline ends. The germline gives CDR1 SGDLS, CDR2 YYNGEE. As DNA, the CDR3 is TGTGCCAGCAGCGACCCAAGCGGGTTCGGGACAGATACGCAGTATTTT. Its protein is CASSDPSGFGTDTQYF.

The chain employs TRBV7-2 and TRBJ1-5; TRBD1 matches at 12 bases. With V trimmed by 5 bases and J by 8 bases, 4 bases remained unmatched. The CDR3 covers 14 residues. Germline V gene data show CDR1 as SGHTA and CDR2 as FQGNSA. The CDR3 sequence is CASSPGTGGEPQHF. The CDR3 DNA is TGTGCCAGCAGCCCCGGGACAGGGGGCGAGCCCCAGCATTTT.

V is TRBV19 and J is TRBJ1-3; D remains ambiguous. CDR3 size: 16 residues. Germline loops: CDR1 LNHDA, CDR2 SQIVND (reference sequence). V shed 5 bases and J shed 0 bases, with 14 bases lying between them. Written as DNA, the CDR3 is TGTGCCAGTAGTCACATTACAGCAAGCTCTGGAAACACCATATATTTT. Its translation is CASSHITASSGNTIYF.

This chain joins TRBV19 and TRBJ1-5; D is unclear. The CDR3 contains 16 residues. CDR1 and CDR2 (germline): LNHDA, SQIVND (reference sequence). Trimming stripped 2 bases from V and 2 bases from J, with 13 bases between. The CDR3 DNA reads as TGTGCCAGTAGTATAAGAGAAAGGCGGGGCAATCAGCCCCAGCATTTT. Amino acids: CASSIRERRGNQPQHF.

This chain connects TRBV24-1 to TRBJ1-1; 10 bases line up with TRBD1. The CDR3 has 16 amino acids. After removal of 11 bases from V and 2 bases from J, the junction contained 13 bases not matched to a gene. Germline values: CDR1 KGHDR, CDR2 SFDVKD. The chain's CDR3 is CAKPPGQGNYNTEAFF. Written as DNA, the CDR3 is TGTGCCAAGCCGCCGGGACAGGGGAACTATAACACTGAAGCTTTCTTT.

The chain carries TRBV6-2 or TRBV6-3 and TRBJ1-5, with 7 bases fitting TRBD1. V lost 3 bases, J lost 4 bases, and 6 bases stayed unmatched. The CDR3 consists of 15 residues. The germline V gene has CDR1 MNHEY and CDR2 SVGEGT. The CDR3 sequence is CASSYAAGGNQPQHF. CDR3 coding DNA: TGTGCCAGCAGTTATGCCGCAGGGGGGAATCAGCCCCAGCATTTT.

The chain uses TRBV6-2 or TRBV6-3 and TRBJ2-3, with 9 bases fitting TRBD2. The CDR3 contains 16 residues. With V trimmed by 2 bases and J by 7 bases, 10 bases remained unmatched. CDR1 and CDR2 (germline): MNHEY, SVGEGT. CDR3 coding DNA: TGTGCCAGCAGTTACGACTTAGGGCTAGCGGGGAATACGCAGTATTTT. It yields the protein CASSYDLGLAGNTQYF.

DNA of the CDR3: TGTGCCAGCAGCTTAGAAACTCGCGGGGGAGCCAAAAACATTCAGTACTTC. Protein sequence: CASSLETRGGAKNIQYF. The rearrangement joins TRBV7-2 to TRBJ2-4, with 7 bases aligning to TRBD2. V shed 1 base and J 0 bases; nucleotides not matched to a gene: 6. Per germline, CDR1 SGHTA and CDR2 FQGNSA. The CDR3 spans 17 residues. The whole variable domain, remainder taken from reference TRBV7-2 and TRBJ2-4, is GAGVSQSPSNKVTEKGKDVELRCDPISGHTALYWYRQSLGQGLEFLIYFQGNSAPDKSGLPSDRFSAERTGGSVSTLTIQRTQQEDSAVYLCASSLETRGGAKNIQYFGAGTRLSVL.

The CDR3 loop reads CATRTSGGSAAETQYF. The CDR3 DNA reads as TGCGCCACCCGGACTAGCGGGGGGTCCGCCGCGGAGACCCAGTACTTC. This chain joins TRBV5-1 and TRBJ2-5, with TRBD2 matching 14 bases. The V segment lost 9 bases and the J segment 5 bases; nucleotides outside the gene matches: 12. The CDR3 runs to 16 residues. Germline V gene lookup returns CDR1 SGHRS and CDR2 YFSETQ. The full variable domain, rest sourced from reference TRBV5-1 and TRBJ2-5, is KAGVTQTPRYLIKTRGQQVTLSCSPISGHRSVSWYQQTPGQGLQFLFEYFSETQRNKGNFPGRFSGRQFSNSRSEMNVSTLELGDSALYLCATRTSGGSAAETQYFGPGTRLLVL.

The rearrangement uses TRBV24-1 and TRBJ2-5; no clear D gene. CDR1 and CDR2 from the germline V gene are KGHDR and SFDVKD. V dropped 2 bases and J dropped 4 bases, with 7 bases sitting between them. The CDR3 spans 13 residues. CDR3 residues: CATSDSHLETQYF. The DNA for the CDR3 is TGTGCCACCAGTGATTCCCATTTAGAGACCCAGTACTTC.

The V and J genes are TRBV7-3 and TRBJ2-7, with 8 nucleotides matching TRBD1. J was trimmed by 6 bases and V by 5 bases; bases with no gene match: 6. This CDR3 is built from 13 residues. Germline CDR1 reads SGHTA; CDR2 reads FQGTGA. The CDR3 is CASSPGGNGEQYF. DNA for the CDR3: TGTGCCAGCAGCCCAGGGGGCAACGGCGAGCAGTACTTC.

J is TRBJ1-3 and V is TRBV7-2; 7 bases are shared with TRBD1. Germline assignment: CDR1 SGHTA and CDR2 FQGNSA. There are 13 residues in the CDR3. For the CDR3, the DNA is TGTGCAACTAACAGGGGCTCTGGAAACACCATATATTTT. Its translation: CATNRGSGNTIYF.

This rearrangement joins TRBV7-2 to TRBJ2-3, with 7 positions matching TRBD2. V trimming: 3 bases; J trimming: 7 bases; junction bases outside the gene matches: 10. CDR1 and CDR2 (germline): SGHTA, FQGNSA. The CDR3 sequence is 15 residues long. The CDR3 sequence is CASSLAPGEGNTQYF. CDR3 DNA sequence: TGTGCCAGCAGCTTGGCCCCCGGGGAGGGTAATACGCAGTATTTT. The full variable domain, completed using reference TRBV7-2 and TRBJ2-3, is GAGVSQSPSNKVTEKGKDVELRCDPISGHTALYWYRQSLGQGLEFLIYFQGNSAPDKSGLPSDRFSAERTGGSVSTLTIQRTQQEDSAVYLCASSLAPGEGNTQYFGPGTRLTVL.

V and J are TRBV5-4 and TRBJ2-7, with a possible D match to TRBD1 (10 bases). The CDR3 length is 16 residues. Trimming took off 4 bases at V and 2 bases at J, with 19 bases between the two ends. Germline V gene lookup returns CDR1 SGHNT and CDR2 YYREEE (reference sequence). Here the CDR3 DNA reads TGTGCCAGCAGCCTGGCGGGAGGGACAGGGGCCTACGAGCAGTACTTC. This sequence encodes CASSLAGGTGAYEQYF.

The chain is built from TRBV9 and TRBJ2-2; 8 bases are a match to TRBD2. V lost 0 bases and J lost 4; bases outside the gene matches: 14. There are 19 residues in the CDR3. Germline V gene sequence: CDR1 SGDLS, CDR2 YYNGEE. CDR3: CASSVVAGGQGIRTGELFF. CDR3 DNA: TGTGCCAGCAGCGTAGTTGCGGGGGGTCAGGGGATCCGCACCGGGGAGCTGTTTTTT.

The rearrangement links TRBV7-8 to TRBJ1-5, with 7 bases matching TRBD1. The CDR3 covers 14 residues. Trimming removed 5 bases from V and 2 bases from J; junction bases left unmatched: 3. Germline V gene sequence: CDR1 SGHVS, CDR2 FQNEAQ. The CDR3 spells CASSPTGGNQPQHF. CDR3 DNA sequence: TGTGCCAGCAGCCCAACAGGGGGCAATCAGCCCCAGCATTTT. The variable domain in full, completed from reference TRBV7-8 and TRBJ1-5, reads GAGVSQSPRYKVAKRGQDVALRCDPISGHVSLFWYQQALGQGPEFLTYFQNEAQLDKSGLPSDRFFAERPEGSVSTLKIQRTQQEDSAVYLCASSPTGGNQPQHFGDGTRLSIL.

The chain has TRBV6-2 or TRBV6-3 and TRBJ1-1, with D unresolved. The CDR3 is 13 amino acids. Trimming removed 1 base from V and 5 bases from J, with 8 bases in between. The germline gives CDR1 MNHEY, CDR2 SVGEGT. The CDR3 nucleotides read TGTGCCAGCAGTTACTTTTCGGGGACTGAAGCTTTCTTT. This translates into CASSYFSGTEAFF.

This chain joins TRBV9 and TRBJ2-7, with 9 bases that match TRBD2. Trimming took 0 bases from V and 2 from J; bases not matched to a gene: 3. Germline lookup yields CDR1 SGDLS and CDR2 YYNGEE. The CDR3 extends over 15 amino acids. The CDR3 nucleotides are TGTGCCAGCAGCGTAGAAGGCGGGGGGGCCTACGAGCAGTACTTC. Its translation is CASSVEGGGAYEQYF.

This chain connects TRBV6-5 to TRBJ2-3, with 9 bases that match TRBD2. CDR1 and CDR2 from the germline V gene are MNHEY and SVGAGI. V gave up 6 bases and J gave up 2 bases; unmatched junction bases: 6. The CDR3 consists of 15 residues. CDR3 in DNA: TGTGCCAGCAGCAGCGGGGGGAGTCACACAGATACGCAGTATTTT. Translated: CASSSGGSHTDTQYF.

The chain carries TRBV20-1 and TRBJ1-2; D is uncertain. Germline loops: CDR1 DFQATT, CDR2 SNEGSKA (reference sequence). CDR3 length equals 10 residues. Trimming removed 6 bases from V and 5 bases from J, with 7 bases in between. CDR3 DNA: TGCAGTGCCTACGAATATGGCTACACCTTC. Residues: CSAYEYGYTF.

The chain carries TRBV29-1 and TRBJ2-4; 7 bases are a match to TRBD1. Trimming took 0 bases from V and 1 from J; bases not matched to a gene: 3. Germline V gene data show CDR1 as SQVTM and CDR2 as ANQGSEA. This CDR3 comprises 15 residues. The CDR3 is CSVEDTGEAKNIQYF. In DNA form, the CDR3 reads TGCAGCGTTGAAGATACAGGGGAGGCCAAAAACATTCAGTACTTC.

This clone has only a few counts. The gene calls are TRBV6-4 and TRBJ2-3; 8 bases fit TRBD2. The germline gives CDR1 MRHNA, CDR2 SNTAGT. CDR3 length: 14 amino acids. J gave up 3 bases and V 4 bases, and 3 bases lay outside the gene matches. As DNA, the CDR3 is TGTGCCAGCAGTGCGGCGGGGGGAACAGATACGCAGTATTTT. Protein: CASSAAGGTDTQYF.

The genes are TRBV9 and TRBJ1-4; 7 bases align to TRBD1. Germline loops: CDR1 SGDLS, CDR2 YYNGEE. This CDR3 region has 17 residues. Trimming took 4 bases from V and 0 from J; bases not matched to a gene: 9. The CDR3 loop reads CASSTTGSPATNEKLFF. CDR3 DNA: TGTGCCAGCAGCACGACAGGGAGCCCCGCAACTAATGAAAAACTGTTTTTT. The full variable domain, with the rest looked up from reference TRBV9 and TRBJ1-4, is DSGVTQTPKHLITATGQRVTLRCSPRSGDLSVYWYQQSLDQGLQFLIQYYNGEERAKGNILERFSAQQFPDLHSELNLSSLELGDSALYFCASSTTGSPATNEKLFFGSGTQLSVL.

The chain is built from TRBV7-3 and TRBJ2-1; TRBD2 aligns across 8 bases. Germline-derived CDR1 and CDR2 are SGHTA and FQGTGA. Trimming removed 5 bases from V and 3 bases from J; junction bases left unmatched: 6. The CDR3 consists of 15 residues. The chain's CDR3 is CASSQARGGYNEQFF. Here the CDR3 DNA reads TGTGCCAGCAGCCAGGCTCGGGGGGGCTACAATGAGCAGTTCTTC.

This chain joins TRBV24-1 and TRBJ2-7; D remains unclear. In germline, CDR1 is KGHDR, CDR2 SFDVKD. The ends were cut back, 9 bases at V and 2 bases at J, with 7 bases in the middle. CDR3 size: 11 residues. This CDR3 reads CATPLPYEQYF. As DNA, the CDR3 is TGTGCCACCCCTCTACCCTACGAGCAGTACTTC.

About this clone: The same CDR3 also results from other DNA sequences found in this sample. Here the CDR3 reads CASSITSGYNEQFF. DNA of the CDR3: TGTGCCAGTAGTATTACTAGCGGGTACAATGAGCAGTTCTTC. The V call is TRBV19, the J call TRBJ2-1, with 9 bases lining up with TRBD2. CDR1 is LNHDA and CDR2 is SQIVND in the germline V gene (reference sequence). The CDR3 has 14 amino acids. J gave up 4 bases and V 3 bases, and 1 base lay outside the gene matches.